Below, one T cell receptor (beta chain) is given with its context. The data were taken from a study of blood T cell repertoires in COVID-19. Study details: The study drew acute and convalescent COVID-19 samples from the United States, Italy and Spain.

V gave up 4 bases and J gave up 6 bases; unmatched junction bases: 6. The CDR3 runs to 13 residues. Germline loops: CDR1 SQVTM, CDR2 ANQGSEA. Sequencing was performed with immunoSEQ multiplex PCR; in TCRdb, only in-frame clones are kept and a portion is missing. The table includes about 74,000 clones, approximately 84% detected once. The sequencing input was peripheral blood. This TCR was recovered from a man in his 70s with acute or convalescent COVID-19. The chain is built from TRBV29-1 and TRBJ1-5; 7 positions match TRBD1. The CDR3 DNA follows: TGCAGCGTTGCAGGGGGGCTGGCTCAGCCCCAGCATTTT. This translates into CSVAGGLAQPQHF. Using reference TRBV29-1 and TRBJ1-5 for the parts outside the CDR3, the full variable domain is SAVISQKPSRDICQRGTSLTIQCQVDSQVTMMFWYRQQPGQSLTLIATANQGSEATYESGFVIDKFPISRPNLTFSTLTVSNMSPEDSSIYLCSVAGGLAQPQHFGDGTRLSIL.